This TCR beta chain was sequenced for a study of blood T cell repertoires in COVID-19. Background on the study: Collection of acute and convalescent COVID-19 samples took place in the United States, Italy and Spain.

The CDR3 runs 15 residues. Germline V gene lookup returns CDR1 SGHNT and CDR2 YYREEE (reference sequence). V lost 4 bases to trimming and J lost 0 bases, with 13 bases between them. Profiled with immunoSEQ multiplex PCR; TCRdb holds only in-frame clones, not every one. This table has 80,000 to 95,000 clones, approximately 91% appearing once. The J gene is TRBJ1-1, the V gene TRBV5-4, with no clear D. The clonotype originates from a man between 65 and 79 years old with acute or convalescent COVID-19. Source material: peripheral blood. The CDR3 coding sequence is TGTGCCAGCAGCGGCCTTGGGCGGGTGAACACTGAAGCTTTCTTT. Protein product: CASSGLGRVNTEAFF.